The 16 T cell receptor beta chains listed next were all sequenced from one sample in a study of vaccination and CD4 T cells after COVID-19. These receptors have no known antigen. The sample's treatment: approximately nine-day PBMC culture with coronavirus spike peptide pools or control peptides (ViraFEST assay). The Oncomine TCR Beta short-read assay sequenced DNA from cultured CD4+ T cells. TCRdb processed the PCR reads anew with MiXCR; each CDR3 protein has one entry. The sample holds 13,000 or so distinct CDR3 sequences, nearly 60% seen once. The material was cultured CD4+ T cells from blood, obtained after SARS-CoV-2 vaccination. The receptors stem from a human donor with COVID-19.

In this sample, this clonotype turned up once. The CDR3 nucleotides are TGTGCCAGCTCCTCGGGGGGAAGCACTGAAGCTTTCTTT. Translated, it gives CASSSGGSTEAFF. This chain joins TRBV12-3 or TRBV12-4 and TRBJ1-1; D might be TRBD1 (5 bases). The CDR3 consists of 13 residues. V was pared by 8 bases and J by 4 bases, with 14 bases between.

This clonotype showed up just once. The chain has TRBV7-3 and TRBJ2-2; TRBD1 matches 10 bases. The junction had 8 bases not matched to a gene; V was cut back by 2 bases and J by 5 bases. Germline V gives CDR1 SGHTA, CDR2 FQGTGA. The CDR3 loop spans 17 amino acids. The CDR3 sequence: CASSLGAPGQGTGELFF. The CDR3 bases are TGTGCCAGCAGCTTAGGCGCCCCGGGACAGGGGACCGGGGAGCTGTTTTTT.

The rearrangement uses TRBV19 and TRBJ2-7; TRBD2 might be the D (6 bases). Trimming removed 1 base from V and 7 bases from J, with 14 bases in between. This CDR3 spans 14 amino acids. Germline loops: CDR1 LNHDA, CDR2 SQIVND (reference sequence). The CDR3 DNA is TGTGCCAGTAGTATAGCCAACTCCGCGGGAGAGCAGTACTTC. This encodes CASSIANSAGEQYF.

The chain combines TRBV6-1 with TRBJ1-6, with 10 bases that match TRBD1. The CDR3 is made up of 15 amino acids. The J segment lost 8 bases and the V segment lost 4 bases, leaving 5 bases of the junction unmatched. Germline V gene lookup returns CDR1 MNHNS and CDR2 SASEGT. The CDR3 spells CASSADGQGDSPLHF. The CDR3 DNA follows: TGTGCCAGCAGTGCAGACGGACAGGGGGATTCACCCCTCCACTTT.

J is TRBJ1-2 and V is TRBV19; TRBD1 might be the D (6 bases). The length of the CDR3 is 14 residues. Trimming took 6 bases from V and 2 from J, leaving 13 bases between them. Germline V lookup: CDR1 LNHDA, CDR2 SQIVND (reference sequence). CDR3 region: CASRGDRTNYGYTF. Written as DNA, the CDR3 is TGTGCCAGTAGAGGCGACAGGACGAACTATGGCTACACCTTC.

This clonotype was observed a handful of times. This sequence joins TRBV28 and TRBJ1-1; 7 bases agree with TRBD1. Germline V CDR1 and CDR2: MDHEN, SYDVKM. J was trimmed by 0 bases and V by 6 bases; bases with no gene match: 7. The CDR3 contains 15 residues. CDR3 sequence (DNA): TGTGCCAGCAGCTCCCCGGGACAGATGAACACTGAAGCTTTCTTT. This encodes CASSSPGQMNTEAFF.

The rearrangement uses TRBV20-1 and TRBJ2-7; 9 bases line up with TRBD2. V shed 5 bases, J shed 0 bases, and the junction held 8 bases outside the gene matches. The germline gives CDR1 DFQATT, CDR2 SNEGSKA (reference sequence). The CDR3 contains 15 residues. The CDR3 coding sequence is TGCAGTGCTCATGTCAGCGGGGGGAGCTCCTACGAGCAGTACTTC. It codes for CSAHVSGGSSYEQYF.

CDR3 DNA: TGTGCCAGCAGTTACGGAGGGGGAAATGAAAAACTGTTTTTT. Its protein is CASSYGGGNEKLFF. The chain joins TRBV6-2 or TRBV6-3 to TRBJ1-4; the D gene is possibly TRBD1 (6 bases). V was cut by 2 bases and J by 5 bases, with 9 bases left in between. The germline gives CDR1 MNHEY, CDR2 SVGEGT. The CDR3 totals 14 residues.

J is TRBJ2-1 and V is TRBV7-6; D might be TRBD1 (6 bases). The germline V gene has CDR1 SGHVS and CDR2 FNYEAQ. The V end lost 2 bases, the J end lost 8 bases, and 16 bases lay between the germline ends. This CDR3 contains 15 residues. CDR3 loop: CASSLSVTGGHEQFF. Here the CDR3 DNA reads TGTGCCAGCAGCTTATCTGTGACAGGCGGCCATGAGCAGTTCTTC.

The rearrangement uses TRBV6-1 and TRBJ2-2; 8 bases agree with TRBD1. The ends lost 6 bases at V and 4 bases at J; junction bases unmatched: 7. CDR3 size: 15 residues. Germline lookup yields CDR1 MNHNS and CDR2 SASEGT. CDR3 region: CASRRDRRSTGELFF. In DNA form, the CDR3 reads TGTGCCAGCAGACGGGACAGGCGTTCCACCGGGGAGCTGTTTTTT.

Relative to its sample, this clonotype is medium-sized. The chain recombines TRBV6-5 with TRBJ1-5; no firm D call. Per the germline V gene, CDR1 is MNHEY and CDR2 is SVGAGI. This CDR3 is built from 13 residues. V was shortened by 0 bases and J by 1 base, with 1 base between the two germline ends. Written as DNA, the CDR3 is TGTGCCAGCAGTTACTCGAGCAATCAGCCCCAGCATTTT. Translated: CASSYSSNQPQHF.

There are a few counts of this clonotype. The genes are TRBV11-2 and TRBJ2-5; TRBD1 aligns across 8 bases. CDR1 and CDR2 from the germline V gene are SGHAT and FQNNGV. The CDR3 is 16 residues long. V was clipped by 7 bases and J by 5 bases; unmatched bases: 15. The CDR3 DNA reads TGTGCCAGCACCCCCTGGGGCAGGGGGCCTGTTGAGACCCAGTACTTC. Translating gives CASTPWGRGPVETQYF.

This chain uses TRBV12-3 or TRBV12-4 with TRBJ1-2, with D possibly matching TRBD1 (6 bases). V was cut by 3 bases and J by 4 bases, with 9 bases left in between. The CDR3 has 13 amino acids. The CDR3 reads CASSFDRTYGYTF. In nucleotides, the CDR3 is TGTGCCAGCAGTTTCGACAGGACCTATGGCTACACCTTC.

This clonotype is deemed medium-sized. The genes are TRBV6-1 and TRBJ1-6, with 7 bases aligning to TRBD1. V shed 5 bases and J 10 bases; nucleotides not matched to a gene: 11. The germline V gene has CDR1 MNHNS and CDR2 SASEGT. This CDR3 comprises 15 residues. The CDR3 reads CASSPRTGSESPLHF. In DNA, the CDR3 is TGTGCCAGCAGTCCCCGGACAGGAAGCGAGTCACCCCTCCACTTT.

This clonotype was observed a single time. CDR3 loop: CASGTANYGYTF. In nucleotides, the CDR3 is TGTGCCAGCGGGACAGCGAACTATGGCTACACCTTC. The V gene is TRBV6-1, the J gene TRBJ1-2; TRBD1 matches at 7 bases. With V trimmed by 8 bases and J by 2 bases, 2 bases remained unmatched. Germline CDR1 is MNHNS and CDR2 is SASEGT. This CDR3 is built from 12 residues.

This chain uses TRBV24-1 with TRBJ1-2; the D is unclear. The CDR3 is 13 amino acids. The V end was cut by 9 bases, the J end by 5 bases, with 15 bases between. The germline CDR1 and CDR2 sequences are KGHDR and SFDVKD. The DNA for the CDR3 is TGTGCCACCCCTAAGGGCAGAAGGTATGGCTACACCTTC. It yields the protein CATPKGRRYGYTF.